Shown below are 4 T cell receptor beta chains from a single sample sequenced in a study of control samples from healthy donors and cancer patients. Data came from immunoSEQ multiplex PCR; TCRdb stores just in-frame clones and leaves some out. The table records under 75,000 clones, roughly 85% of them present only once. The sequenced sample consisted of blood. All receptors come from a middle-aged man in good health.

V usage is TRBV29-1 and J usage is TRBJ1-1; possibly TRBD1 for D (5 bases). The CDR3 consists of 13 residues. Germline V gene sequence: CDR1 SQVTM, CDR2 ANQGSEA. The V and J ends lost 3 bases and 0 bases respectively, with 8 bases between them. The DNA for the CDR3 is TGCAGCGTTGAGCAGGGCATGAACACTGAAGCTTTCTTT. Translated: CSVEQGMNTEAFF.

This chain links TRBV9 with TRBJ1-3; possible D gene TRBD1, 6 bases. V lost 4 bases, J lost 4 bases, and 24 bases lay in between. Germline V CDR1 and CDR2: SGDLS, YYNGEE. This CDR3 is 18 amino acids long. CDR3 loop: CASSSRYGGRLSGNTIYF. DNA of the CDR3: TGTGCCAGCAGCTCCCGTTATGGGGGGCGTTTATCCGGAAACACCATATATTTT.

This chain connects TRBV15 to TRBJ1-2, with unresolved D. Trimming pared 0 bases from V and 8 bases from J, leaving 10 bases between. Germline V gene lookup returns CDR1 LNHNV and CDR2 YYDKDF (reference sequence). The CDR3 is 13 residues long. Here the CDR3 DNA reads TGTGCCACCAGCAGAGAACTTGGGCGGGGCTACACCTTC. It specifies CATSRELGRGYTF.

This sequence joins TRBV30 and TRBJ2-7, with D perhaps matching TRBD2 (7 bases). V was trimmed by 7 bases and J by 1 base, leaving 11 bases between them. This CDR3 is 12 amino acids long. Germline assignment: CDR1 GTSNPN and CDR2 SVGIG (reference sequence). The CDR3 region has the DNA TGTGCCTCGGAGGGGGGGTCCTACGAGCAGTACTTC. This codes for CASEGGSYEQYF.